This entry concerns a single T cell receptor (beta chain). This specimen comes from a study of regulatory T cells in long-lasting Graves disease. Investigators prepared the TCR beta libraries by applying iRepertoire HTBI primers and Arm-PCR of CDR3 regions. In the original analysis: Identified across the samples were some 62 TRBV segments and about 14 TRBJ segments. TCRdb passed the multiplex PCR reads through MiXCR, listing each CDR3 protein once. These V and J calls are TCRdb output, not the study's own analysis. The sample shows a few hundred thousand distinct CDR3 sequences, 13% of them seen only once. Trimming cost V 5 bases and J 4 bases, with 6 bases left between them. Germline V CDR1 and CDR2: LNHDA, SQIVND (reference sequence). The CDR3 has 11 amino acids. As for time point: newly diagnosed GD, antithyroid drugs for less than 3 months. Construction of the TCR library relied on RNA isolated from PBMCs.

The sample was also reused in another study, on T cells in Graves' hyperthyroidism and ophthalmopathy.

The rearrangement links TRBV19 to TRBJ2-7, with D unclear. The input for sequencing was peripheral blood mononuclear cells (PBMCs), taken at new diagnosis, from a patient treated with antithyroid drugs. The source of this sequence is a man in his thirties or forties with Graves disease. In DNA form, the CDR3 reads TGTGCCAGTAGTGGTCTATACGAGCAGTACTTC. Its protein is CASSGLYEQYF. The entire variable domain, with the rest obtained from reference TRBV19 and TRBJ2-7, is as follows: DGGITQSPKYLFRKEGQNVTLSCEQNLNHDAMYWYRQDPGQGLRLIYYSQIVNDFQKGDIAEGYSVSREKKESFPLTVTSAQKNPTAFYLCASSGLYEQYFGPGTRLTVT.